This T cell receptor (beta chain) appears in the sequencing data of a study of T cell changes during pregnancy in multiple sclerosis. The V gene's germline CDR1 is KGHSH and CDR2 LQKENI. The CDR3 is made up of 14 amino acids. Trimming removed 5 bases at V and 9 bases at J, with 17 bases between. Profiling relied on immunoSEQ multiplex PCR, and the TCRdb table lists in-frame clones only, not all of them. The table has about 100,000 clones, 92% seen once. The TCR sequence derives from a female donor with multiple sclerosis, enrolled in a pregnancy study. Sequenced here: peripheral blood, sampled after pregnancy. This chain connects TRBV18 to TRBJ1-5; D is undetermined. The chain's CDR3 is CASSIRPSPSPQHF. CDR3 nucleotides: TGTGCCAGCTCAATCAGGCCAAGCCCCTCGCCCCAGCATTTT.